In this sample, the clone carrying this TCR beta chain turned up many times. The antigen remains undetermined. V was pared by 8 bases and J by 6 bases, with 16 bases between. The length of the CDR3 is 13 residues. CDR1 is LGHDT and CDR2 is YNNKEL in the germline V gene (reference sequence). The sample belongs to a study of response to subunit inactivated influenza vaccine. Study results and limitations: A suggestion made by the authors is that each seasonal influenza vaccination recruits few new T cells.

TCRdb itself ran the RT-PCR reads through MiXCR, one entry per CDR3 protein. The table lists over 650,000 distinct CDR3 sequences, around a sixth of them singletons. Sequences were derived from PBMCs from blood, sampled roughly 5 days after vaccination. V is TRBV3-1 and J is TRBJ1-2; a weak D match, TRBD1 (6 bases). The source of this sequence is a man aged 45-60 years who received an inactivated influenza vaccine. The DNA of the CDR3 is TGTGCCAGCCGCGGAGGCAGGGGCGATGGCTACACCTTC. This sequence encodes CASRGGRGDGYTF. Using reference TRBV3-1 and TRBJ1-2 for the parts outside the CDR3, the full variable domain is DTAVSQTPKYLVTQMGNDKSIKCEQNLGHDTMYWYKQDSKKFLKIMFSYNNKELIINETVPNRFSPKSPDKAHLNLHINSLELGDSAVYFCASRGGRGDGYTFGSGTRLTVV.